This TCR beta chain was identified during a study of CD8+CD57+ T cells in acquired aplastic anemia. Study-level points and caveats: CD8+ Simpson's diversity showed no significant patient-control difference.

Sequenced patients had shown CD8+CD57+ cell expansion by flow cytometry. Severe acquired aplastic anemia was present in every patient. Germline CDR1 and CDR2: LNHDA and SQIVND (reference sequence). Trimming removed 4 bases from V and 9 bases from J, with 18 bases in between. The CDR3 loop spans 14 amino acids. Both TCR beta VDJ combination and CDR3 sequence profiling were carried out. Genomic DNA was the template for this profiling. TCRdb independently ran MiXCR on the reads; one entry per CDR3 protein. The sample holds hundreds of thousands of distinct CDR3 sequences; about a third are singletons and the top ten take approximately 0.82%. A note on this clonotype: Its cognate antigen is unknown.

V usage is TRBV19 and J usage is TRBJ2-5; D call uncertain. The sequence was obtained from a human donor with aplastic anemia. Sequencing was carried out using sorted CD4+, CD8+, or CD8+CD57+ T cells (not recorded which) from PBMCs. In nucleotides, the CDR3 is TGTGCCAGTAGTACAGGAACAACCGGTGGGGCCCAGTACTTC. Amino acids: CASSTGTTGGAQYF.